This TCR beta chain was obtained from a study of shared clonotypes between healthy human individuals (dated by TCRdb to the early 2020s). Broadly, across the study: A couple of women and a few men aged 18 to 49 years were included in the cohort. For each donor, CD4 naive and CD4 memory were each given three plates, CD8 naive was given two plates, and CD8 memory was given one plate. To estimate repertoire size and how much clonotypes are shared between individuals, the study performed deep sequencing of blood TCR repertoires from roughly five healthy adults. To increase sequencing depth and limit assay-specific biases, TCR repertoire library preparation and sequencing were carried out by different laboratories using diverse techniques. Leukapheresis yielded between about 0.9 and 10 billion PBMCs per donor.

Using the deep immunoSEQ assay, TCR CDR3 regions were amplified from genomic DNA by multiplex PCR. Extracted genomic DNA from each cell subset was spread evenly across all wells of several immunoSEQ 96-well plates, with each plate serving as a replicate. Each replicate PCR for sorted subsets received approximately 220 ng genomic DNA, equal to about 30,000 T cell genomes. Purified libraries were measured with a Qubit 3.0 fluorometer, size-checked on a Bioanalyzer 2100, and measured again with the KAPA Library Quantification kit. Every immunoSEQ 96-well plate was sequenced on a dedicated single-read 150-cycle Illumina NextSeq 550 flow cell. In the paper's pipeline: Because the immunoSEQ output held only junctional sequences and lacked quality scores, the filtering could not match the filtering applied to full-length reads. Sequences were annotated with PyIR, a Python wrapper for IgBLAST v1.9, using IMGT germline references to assign V/J genes and CDR3. Any read was removed if the V/J assignment was weak (E-value above 1e-6), the CDR3 was missing, or the read contained stop codons, out-of-frame junctions, or ambiguous translated residues. V3J clonotypes were defined as sequences sharing an identical inferred V gene, J gene, and CDR3 amino acid sequence. Percentage overlap between repertoires was computed as shared unique clonotypes divided by the size of the smaller repertoire. Three approaches were used to assess repertoire richness: RTK rarefaction, the Chao1 estimator, and Recon v2.1 estimates of unobserved clonotypes. For all TCRbeta clonotypes obtained by the gDNA method from a few donors, generation probabilities were computed with OLGA. As stored in TCRdb, this immuneACCESS dataset retains in-frame rearrangements with V and J assigned. A fraction of the clones does not appear; measured against another copy, unresolved V genes explain less than half of the discrepancy, and the remainder lacks a known reason. D and trimming come from the DNA, and the V and J calls and clone size come from that table. This sample comprises roughly 1,800,000 clones, roughly 94% of them detected only once. The ten largest make up roughly 1.2% of the sample.

Points on this clone: Its antigen is unknown. It has no much larger one-base neighbor in the sample; base qualities were not kept.

V is pared back by 0 bases and J by 1 base, with 9 bases lying between the germline termini. The CDR3 runs 15 amino acids, cysteine and phenylalanine included. Of all the DNA, just the CDR3 is kept, 45 bases in frame from base 1. Based on the germline V gene, the CDR1 and CDR2 sequences are LGHNA and YSLEER. Summary of the overall study and its limitations: Around 5% of naive CD4, 3.5% of naive CD8, roughly 2.5% of memory CD4, and around 0.4% of memory CD8 clonotypes were shared across a few donors. Pairwise subsampling indicated that sequencing depth was expected to affect the degree of clonotype sharing among donors. The genetic and exposure-history diversity represented was limited by the small number of donors. Rarefaction of sorted-subset datasets indicated incomplete sequencing despite the large sequencing depth. Higher generation probabilities were observed for clonotypes shared by all four sorted-subset donors than for non-shared clonotypes. Only blood was sampled, and tissue TCR repertoires likely differ from those in blood. Estimated clonotype richness was generally larger for naive than for memory subsets.

CD8 naive samples were CD45RO-negative cells positively selected for CCR7, giving a CD45RA+CCR7+ population that excluded TemRA cells. The donors were healthy, HIV-negative adults with no recently reported acute infections or vaccinations. Only Caucasian adults living in Nashville, Tennessee, USA were represented among the donors. Blood was obtained by leukapheresis, after which PBMCs were separated by Ficoll-Histopaque density gradient centrifugation and cryopreserved in liquid nitrogen vapor phase. Analytical flow cytometry was used to check the purity and quantity of each magnetically sorted T cell population. From each sorted fraction, genomic DNA was isolated and quantified by UV absorbance on a Nanodrop 2000c.

The source material was naive CD8+ T cells sorted from blood. In light of the paper, this sample's cell subset or site label describes: CD45RA+CCR7+. The origin of this receptor is a man between 18 and 29 years old in good health. This receptor chain uses TRBV4-3 and TRBJ1-2; the D gene is not confidently resolved. In nucleotides, the sequence is TGCGCCAGCAGCCAAGAGGTGGTACTTAACTATGGCTACACCTTC. This codes for CASSQEVVLNYGYTF.